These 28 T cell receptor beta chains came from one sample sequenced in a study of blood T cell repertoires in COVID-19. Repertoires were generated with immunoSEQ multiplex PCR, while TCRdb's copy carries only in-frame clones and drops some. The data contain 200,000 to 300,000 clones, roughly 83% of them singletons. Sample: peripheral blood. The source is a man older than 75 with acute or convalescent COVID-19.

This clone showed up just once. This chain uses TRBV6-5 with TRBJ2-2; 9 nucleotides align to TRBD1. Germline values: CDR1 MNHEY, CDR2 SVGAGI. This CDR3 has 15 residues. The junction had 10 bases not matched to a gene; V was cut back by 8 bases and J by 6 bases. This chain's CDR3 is CASRTGTGISGELFF. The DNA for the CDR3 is TGTGCCAGCCGAACCGGGACAGGGATTTCCGGGGAGCTGTTTTTT.

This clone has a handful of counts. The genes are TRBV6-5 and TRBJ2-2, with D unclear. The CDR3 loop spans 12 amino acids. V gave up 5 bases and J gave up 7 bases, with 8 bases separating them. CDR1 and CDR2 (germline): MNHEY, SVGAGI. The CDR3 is CASSRVFGELFF. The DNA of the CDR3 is TGTGCCAGCAGTCGGGTGTTCGGGGAGCTGTTTTTT.

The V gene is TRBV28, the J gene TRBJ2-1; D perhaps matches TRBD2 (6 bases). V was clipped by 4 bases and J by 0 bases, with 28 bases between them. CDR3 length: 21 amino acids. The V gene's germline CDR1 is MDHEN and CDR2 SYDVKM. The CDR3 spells CASSSVPDTGVGPFSYNEQFF. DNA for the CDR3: TGTGCCAGCAGTTCGGTCCCGGATACGGGAGTAGGGCCCTTCTCCTACAATGAGCAGTTCTTC.

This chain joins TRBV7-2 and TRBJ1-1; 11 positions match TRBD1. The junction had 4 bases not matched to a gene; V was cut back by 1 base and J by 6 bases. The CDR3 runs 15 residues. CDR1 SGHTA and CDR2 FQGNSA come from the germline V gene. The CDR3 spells CASSLEGQGVAEAFF. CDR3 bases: TGTGCCAGCAGCTTAGAGGGACAGGGGGTCGCTGAAGCTTTCTTT.

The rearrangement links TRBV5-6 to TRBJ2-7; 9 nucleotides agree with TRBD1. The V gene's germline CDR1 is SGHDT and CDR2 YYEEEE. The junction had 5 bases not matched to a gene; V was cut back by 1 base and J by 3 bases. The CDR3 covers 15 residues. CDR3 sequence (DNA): TGTGCCAGCAGCTTGAGGACAGGGGTTATCTACGAGCAGTACTTC. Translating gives CASSLRTGVIYEQYF.

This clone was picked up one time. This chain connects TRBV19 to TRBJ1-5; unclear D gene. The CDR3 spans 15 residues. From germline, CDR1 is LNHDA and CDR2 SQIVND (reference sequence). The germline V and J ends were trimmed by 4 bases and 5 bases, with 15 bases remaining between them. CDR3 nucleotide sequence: TGTGCCAGTAGTAGAATTATCGGGCGGGATCAGCCCCAGCATTTT. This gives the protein CASSRIIGRDQPQHF.

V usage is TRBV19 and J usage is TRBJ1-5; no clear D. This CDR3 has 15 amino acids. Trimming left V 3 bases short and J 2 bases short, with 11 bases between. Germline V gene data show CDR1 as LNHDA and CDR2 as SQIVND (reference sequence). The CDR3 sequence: CASSIGIARNQPQHF. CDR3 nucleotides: TGTGCCAGTAGTATCGGGATCGCCCGCAATCAGCCCCAGCATTTT.

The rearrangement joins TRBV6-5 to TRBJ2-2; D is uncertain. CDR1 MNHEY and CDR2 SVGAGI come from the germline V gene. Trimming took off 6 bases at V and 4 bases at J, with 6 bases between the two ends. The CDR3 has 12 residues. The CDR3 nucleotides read TGTGCCAGCAGCCACATCACCGGGGAGCTGTTTTTT. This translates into CASSHITGELFF.

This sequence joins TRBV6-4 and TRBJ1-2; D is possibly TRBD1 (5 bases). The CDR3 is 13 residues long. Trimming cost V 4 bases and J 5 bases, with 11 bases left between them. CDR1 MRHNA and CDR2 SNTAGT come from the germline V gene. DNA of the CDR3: TGTGCCAGCAGTGGCTCCGGGGGGTATGGCTACACCTTC. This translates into CASSGSGGYGYTF.

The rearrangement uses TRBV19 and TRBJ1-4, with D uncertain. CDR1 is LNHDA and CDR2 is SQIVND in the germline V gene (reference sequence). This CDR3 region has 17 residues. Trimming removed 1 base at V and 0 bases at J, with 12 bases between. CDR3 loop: CASSIGRFWATNEKLFF. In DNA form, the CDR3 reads TGTGCCAGTAGTATAGGGCGGTTTTGGGCAACTAATGAAAAACTGTTTTTT.

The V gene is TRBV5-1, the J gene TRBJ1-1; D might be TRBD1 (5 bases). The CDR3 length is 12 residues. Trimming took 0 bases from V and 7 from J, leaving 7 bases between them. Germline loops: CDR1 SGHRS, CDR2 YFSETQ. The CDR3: CASSLGQGEAFF. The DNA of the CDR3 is TGCGCCAGCAGCTTGGGTCAGGGTGAAGCTTTCTTT.

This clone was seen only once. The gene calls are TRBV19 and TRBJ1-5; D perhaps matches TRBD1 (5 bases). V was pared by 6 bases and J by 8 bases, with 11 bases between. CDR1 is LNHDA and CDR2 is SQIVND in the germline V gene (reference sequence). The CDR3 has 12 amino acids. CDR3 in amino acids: CASSVRGEPQHF. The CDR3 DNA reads TGTGCCAGTAGCGTTCGGGGGGAGCCCCAGCATTTT.

This CDR3 reads CASRPAGTGRRGNTIYF. CDR3 DNA: TGTGCCAGCAGGCCGGCGGGGACAGGACGGCGAGGAAACACCATATATTTT. V gene TRBV7-9 combines with J gene TRBJ1-3; 8 bases match TRBD1. CDR1 and CDR2 (germline): SEHNR, FQNEAQ (reference sequence). With V trimmed by 6 bases and J by 4 bases, 14 bases remained unmatched. The CDR3 extends over 17 amino acids.

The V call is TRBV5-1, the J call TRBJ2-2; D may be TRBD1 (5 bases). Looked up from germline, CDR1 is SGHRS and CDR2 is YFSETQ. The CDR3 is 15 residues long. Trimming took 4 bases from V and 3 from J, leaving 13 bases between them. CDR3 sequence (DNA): TGCGCCAGCAGCCCTACCACCAGGGACACCGGGGAGCTGTTTTTT. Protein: CASSPTTRDTGELFF.

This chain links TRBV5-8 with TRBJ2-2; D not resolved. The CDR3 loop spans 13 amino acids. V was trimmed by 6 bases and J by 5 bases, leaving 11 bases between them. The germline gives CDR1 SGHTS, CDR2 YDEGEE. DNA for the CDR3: TGTGCCAGCAACCAACGGCGGACCGGGGAGCTGTTTTTT. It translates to CASNQRRTGELFF.

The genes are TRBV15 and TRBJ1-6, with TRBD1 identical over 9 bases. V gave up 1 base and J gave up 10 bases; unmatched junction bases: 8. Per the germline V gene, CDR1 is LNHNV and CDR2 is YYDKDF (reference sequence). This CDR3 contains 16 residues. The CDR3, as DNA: TGTGCCACCAGCAGAGCTTCCGGGACAGGGCGATCACCCCTCCACTTT. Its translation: CATSRASGTGRSPLHF.

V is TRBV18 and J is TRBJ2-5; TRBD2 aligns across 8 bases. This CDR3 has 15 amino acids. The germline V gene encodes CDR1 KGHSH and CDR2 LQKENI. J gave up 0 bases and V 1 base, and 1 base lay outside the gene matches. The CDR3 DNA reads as TGTGCCAGCTCACCACGGCGGGGGGACCAAGAGACCCAGTACTTC. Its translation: CASSPRRGDQETQYF.

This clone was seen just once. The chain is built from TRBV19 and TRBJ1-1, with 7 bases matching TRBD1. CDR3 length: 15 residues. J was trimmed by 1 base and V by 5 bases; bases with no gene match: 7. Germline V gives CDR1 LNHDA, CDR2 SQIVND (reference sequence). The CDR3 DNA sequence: TGTGCCAGTAGTCCCCGACAGGGTCCGAACACTGAAGCTTTCTTT. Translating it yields CASSPRQGPNTEAFF.

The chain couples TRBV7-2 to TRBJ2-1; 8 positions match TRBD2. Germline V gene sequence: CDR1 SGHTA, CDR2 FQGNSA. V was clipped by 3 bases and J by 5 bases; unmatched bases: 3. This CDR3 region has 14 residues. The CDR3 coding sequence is TGTGCCAGCAGCTTGGCGGGACTAGACAATGAGCAGTTCTTC. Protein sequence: CASSLAGLDNEQFF.

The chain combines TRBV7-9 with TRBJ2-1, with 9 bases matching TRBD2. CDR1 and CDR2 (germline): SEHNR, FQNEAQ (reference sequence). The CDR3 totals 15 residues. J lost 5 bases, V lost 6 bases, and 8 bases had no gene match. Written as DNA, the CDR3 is TGTGCCAGCAGGCCCAGCGGGAGGATCGACAATGAGCAGTTCTTC. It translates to CASRPSGRIDNEQFF.

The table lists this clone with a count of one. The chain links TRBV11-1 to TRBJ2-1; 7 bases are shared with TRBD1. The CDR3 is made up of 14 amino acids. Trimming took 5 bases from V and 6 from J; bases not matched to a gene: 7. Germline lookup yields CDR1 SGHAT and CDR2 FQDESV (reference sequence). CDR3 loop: CASSVDRARNEQFF. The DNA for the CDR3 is TGTGCCAGCAGCGTCGACAGGGCTCGCAATGAGCAGTTCTTC. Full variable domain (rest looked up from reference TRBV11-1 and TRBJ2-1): EAEVAQSPRYKITEKSQAVAFWCDPISGHATLYWYRQILGQGPELLVQFQDESVVDDSQLPKDRFSAERLKGVDSTLKIQPAELGDSAMYLCASSVDRARNEQFFGPGTRLTVL.

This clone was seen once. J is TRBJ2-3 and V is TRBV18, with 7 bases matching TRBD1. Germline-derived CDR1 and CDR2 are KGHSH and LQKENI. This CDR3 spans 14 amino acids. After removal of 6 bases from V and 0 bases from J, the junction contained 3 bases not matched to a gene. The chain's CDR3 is CASSRQGSTDTQYF. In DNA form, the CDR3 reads TGTGCCAGCTCCCGACAGGGAAGCACAGATACGCAGTATTTT. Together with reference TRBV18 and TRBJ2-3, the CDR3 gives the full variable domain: NAGVMQNPRHLVRRRGQEARLRCSPMKGHSHVYWYRQLPEEGLKFMVYLQKENIIDESGMPKERFSAEFPKEGPSILRIQQVVRGDSAAYFCASSRQGSTDTQYFGPGTRLTVL.

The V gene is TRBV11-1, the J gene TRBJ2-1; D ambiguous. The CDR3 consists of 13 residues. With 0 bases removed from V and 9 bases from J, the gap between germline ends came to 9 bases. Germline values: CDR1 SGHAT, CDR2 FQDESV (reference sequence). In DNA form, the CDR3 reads TGTGCCAGCAGCTTAGCGCCGTCGGGTGAGCAGTTCTTC. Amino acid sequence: CASSLAPSGEQFF.

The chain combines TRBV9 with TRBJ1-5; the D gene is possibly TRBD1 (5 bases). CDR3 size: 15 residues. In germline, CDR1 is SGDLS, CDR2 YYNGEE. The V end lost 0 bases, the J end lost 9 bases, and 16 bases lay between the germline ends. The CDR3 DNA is TGTGCCAGCAGCGTAGATTCAGGGCACCTCTCGCCCCAGCATTTT. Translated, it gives CASSVDSGHLSPQHF.

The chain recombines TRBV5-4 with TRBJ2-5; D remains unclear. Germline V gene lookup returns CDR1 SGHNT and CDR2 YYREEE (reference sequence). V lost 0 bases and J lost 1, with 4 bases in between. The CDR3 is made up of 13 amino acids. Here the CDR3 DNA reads TGTGCCAGCAGCTTGGAGCCCCAAGAGACCCAGTACTTC. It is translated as CASSLEPQETQYF.

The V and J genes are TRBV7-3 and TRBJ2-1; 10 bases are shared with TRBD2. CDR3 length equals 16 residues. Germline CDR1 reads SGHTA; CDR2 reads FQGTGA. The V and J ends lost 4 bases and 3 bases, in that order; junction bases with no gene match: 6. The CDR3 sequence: CASSSGVAGGYNEQFF. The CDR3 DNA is TGTGCCAGCAGCTCCGGCGTAGCGGGAGGCTACAATGAGCAGTTCTTC. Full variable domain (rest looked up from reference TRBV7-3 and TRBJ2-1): GAGVSQTPSNKVTEKGKYVELRCDPISGHTALYWYRQSLGQGPEFLIYFQGTGAADDSGLPNDRFFAVRPEGSVSTLKIQRTERGDSAVYLCASSSGVAGGYNEQFFGPGTRLTVL.

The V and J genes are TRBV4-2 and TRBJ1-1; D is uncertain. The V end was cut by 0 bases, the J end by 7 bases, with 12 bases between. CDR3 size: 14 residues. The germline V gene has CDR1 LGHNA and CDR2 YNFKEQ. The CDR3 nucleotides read TGTGCCAGCAGCCAAGAGCGGGTAGAAGGTGAAGCTTTCTTT. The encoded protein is CASSQERVEGEAFF.

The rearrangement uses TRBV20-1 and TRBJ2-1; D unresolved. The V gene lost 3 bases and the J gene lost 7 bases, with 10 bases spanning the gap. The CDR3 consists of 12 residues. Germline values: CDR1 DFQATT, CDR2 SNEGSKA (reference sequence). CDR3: CSASFQANEQFF. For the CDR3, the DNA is TGCAGTGCTAGTTTCCAGGCGAATGAGCAGTTCTTC.